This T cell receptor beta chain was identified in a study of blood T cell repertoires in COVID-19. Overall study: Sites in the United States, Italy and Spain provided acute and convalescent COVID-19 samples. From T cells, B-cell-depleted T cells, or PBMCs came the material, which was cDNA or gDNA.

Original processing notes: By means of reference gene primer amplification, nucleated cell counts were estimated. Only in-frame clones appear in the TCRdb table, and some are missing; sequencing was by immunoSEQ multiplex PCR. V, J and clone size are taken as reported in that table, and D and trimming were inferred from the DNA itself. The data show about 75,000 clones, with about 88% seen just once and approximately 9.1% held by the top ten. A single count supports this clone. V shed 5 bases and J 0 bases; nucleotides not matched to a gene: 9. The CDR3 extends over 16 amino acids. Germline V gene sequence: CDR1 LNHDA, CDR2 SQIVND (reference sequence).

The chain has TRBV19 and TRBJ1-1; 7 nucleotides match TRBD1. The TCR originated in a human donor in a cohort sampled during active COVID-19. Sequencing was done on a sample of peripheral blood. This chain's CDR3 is CASSPPGQPLNTEAFF. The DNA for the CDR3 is TGTGCCAGTAGTCCGCCGGGACAGCCCCTGAACACTGAAGCTTTCTTT.